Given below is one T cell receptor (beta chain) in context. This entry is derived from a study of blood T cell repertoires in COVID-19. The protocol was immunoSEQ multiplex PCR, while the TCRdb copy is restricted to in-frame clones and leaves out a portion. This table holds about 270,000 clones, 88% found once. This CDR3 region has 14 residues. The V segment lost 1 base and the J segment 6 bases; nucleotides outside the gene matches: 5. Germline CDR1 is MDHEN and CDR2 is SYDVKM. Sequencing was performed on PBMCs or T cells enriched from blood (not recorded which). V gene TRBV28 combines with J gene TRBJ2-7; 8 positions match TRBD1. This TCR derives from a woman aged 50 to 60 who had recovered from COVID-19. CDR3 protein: CASSLSRGLREQYF. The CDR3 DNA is TGTGCCAGCAGTTTATCCAGGGGGCTTCGCGAGCAGTACTTC.